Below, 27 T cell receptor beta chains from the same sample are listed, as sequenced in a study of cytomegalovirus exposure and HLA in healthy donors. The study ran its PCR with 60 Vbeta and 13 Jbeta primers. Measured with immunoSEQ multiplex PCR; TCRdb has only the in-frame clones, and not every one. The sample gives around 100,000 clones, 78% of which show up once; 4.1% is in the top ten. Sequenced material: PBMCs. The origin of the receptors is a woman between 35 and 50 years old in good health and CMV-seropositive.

The CDR3 loop reads CASSQVAGAGANVLTF. The CDR3 coding sequence is TGTGCCAGCAGCCAAGTGGCAGGCGCTGGGGCCAACGTCCTGACTTTC. The rearrangement uses TRBV4-2 and TRBJ2-6; D is uncertain. The length of the CDR3 is 16 residues. The V gene's germline CDR1 is LGHNA and CDR2 YNFKEQ. V lost 1 base, J lost 2 bases, and 9 bases lay in between.

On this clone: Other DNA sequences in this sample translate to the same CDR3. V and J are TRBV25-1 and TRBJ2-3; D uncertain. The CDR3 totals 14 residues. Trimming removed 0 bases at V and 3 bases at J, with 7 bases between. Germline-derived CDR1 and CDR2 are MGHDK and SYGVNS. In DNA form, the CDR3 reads TGTGCCAGCAGTGAATATTCTCTGACAGATACGCAGTATTTT. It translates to CASSEYSLTDTQYF.

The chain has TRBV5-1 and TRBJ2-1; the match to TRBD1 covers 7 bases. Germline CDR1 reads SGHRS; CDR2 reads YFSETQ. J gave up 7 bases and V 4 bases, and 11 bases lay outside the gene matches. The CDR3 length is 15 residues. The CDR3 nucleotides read TGCGCCAGCAGCCCTCCGGGACAGTTTCAAAATGAGCAGTTCTTC. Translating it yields CASSPPGQFQNEQFF.

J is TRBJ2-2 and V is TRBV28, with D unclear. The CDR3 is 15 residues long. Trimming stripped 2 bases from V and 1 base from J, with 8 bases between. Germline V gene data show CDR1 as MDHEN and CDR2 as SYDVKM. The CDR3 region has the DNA TGTGCCAGCAGTTTACTGTCCGGGAACACCGGGGAGCTGTTTTTT. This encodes CASSLLSGNTGELFF.

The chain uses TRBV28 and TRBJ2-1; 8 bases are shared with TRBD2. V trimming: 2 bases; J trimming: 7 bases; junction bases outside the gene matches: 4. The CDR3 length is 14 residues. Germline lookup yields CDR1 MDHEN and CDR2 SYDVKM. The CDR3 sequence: CASSLRGGGNEQFF. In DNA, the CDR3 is TGTGCCAGCAGTTTACGGGGGGGCGGGAATGAGCAGTTCTTC. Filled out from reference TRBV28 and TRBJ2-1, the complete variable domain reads DVKVTQSSRYLVKRTGEKVFLECVQDMDHENMFWYRQDPGLGLRLIYFSYDVKMKEKGDIPEGYSVSREKKERFSLILESASTNQTSMYLCASSLRGGGNEQFFGPGTRLTVL.

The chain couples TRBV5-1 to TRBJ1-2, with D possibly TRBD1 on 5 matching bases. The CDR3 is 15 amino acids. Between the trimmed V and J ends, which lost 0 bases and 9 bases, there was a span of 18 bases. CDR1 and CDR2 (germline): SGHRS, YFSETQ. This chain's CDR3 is CASSLGQIPGDSYTF. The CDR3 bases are TGCGCCAGCAGCTTGGGGCAGATCCCGGGGGATAGCTACACCTTC.

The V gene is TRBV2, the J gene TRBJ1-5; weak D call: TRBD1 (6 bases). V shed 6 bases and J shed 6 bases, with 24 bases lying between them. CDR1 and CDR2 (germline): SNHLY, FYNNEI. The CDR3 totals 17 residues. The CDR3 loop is CASRETGRGGLSQPQHF. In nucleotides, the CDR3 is TGTGCCAGCAGAGAGACAGGAAGGGGGGGGCTCAGTCAGCCCCAGCATTTT.

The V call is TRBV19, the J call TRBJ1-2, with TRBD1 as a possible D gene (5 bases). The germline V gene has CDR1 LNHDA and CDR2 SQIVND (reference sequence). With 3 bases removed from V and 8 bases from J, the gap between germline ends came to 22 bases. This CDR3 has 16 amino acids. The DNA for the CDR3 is TGTGCCAGTAGTATCAGGGTCACAGTCTGGCTGTGGGGCTACACCTTC. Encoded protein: CASSIRVTVWLWGYTF. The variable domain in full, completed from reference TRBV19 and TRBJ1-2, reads DGGITQSPKYLFRKEGQNVTLSCEQNLNHDAMYWYRQDPGQGLRLIYYSQIVNDFQKGDIAEGYSVSREKKESFPLTVTSAQKNPTAFYLCASSIRVTVWLWGYTFGSGTRLTVV.

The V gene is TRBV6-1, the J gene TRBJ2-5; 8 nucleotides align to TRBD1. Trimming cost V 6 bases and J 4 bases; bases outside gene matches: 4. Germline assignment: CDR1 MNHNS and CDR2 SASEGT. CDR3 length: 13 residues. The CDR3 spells CASSRDRGETQYF. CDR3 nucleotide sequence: TGTGCCAGCAGCCGAGACAGGGGAGAGACCCAGTACTTC.

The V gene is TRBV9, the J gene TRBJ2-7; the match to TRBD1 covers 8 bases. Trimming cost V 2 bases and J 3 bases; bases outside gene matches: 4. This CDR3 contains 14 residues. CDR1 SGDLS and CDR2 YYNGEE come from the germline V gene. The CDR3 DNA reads TGTGCCAGCAGCGTCGGGACAGGACACTACGAGCAGTACTTC. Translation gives CASSVGTGHYEQYF.

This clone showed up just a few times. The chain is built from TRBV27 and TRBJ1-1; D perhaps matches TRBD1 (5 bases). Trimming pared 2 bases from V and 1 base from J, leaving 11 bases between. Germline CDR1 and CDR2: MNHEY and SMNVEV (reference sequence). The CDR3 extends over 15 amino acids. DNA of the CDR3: TGTGCCAGCAGTTTACAGCCGGGGGGGAACACTGAAGCTTTCTTT. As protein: CASSLQPGGNTEAFF.

The DNA for the CDR3 is TGTGCCAGCAGTGTCCGGGACTACTATGGCTACACCTTC. This encodes CASSVRDYYGYTF. The chain joins TRBV2 to TRBJ1-2, with D possibly matching TRBD1 (5 bases). V was trimmed by 4 bases and J by 3 bases, leaving 9 bases between them. Looked up from germline, CDR1 is SNHLY and CDR2 is FYNNEI. This CDR3 is 13 amino acids long. Full variable domain (rest looked up from reference TRBV2 and TRBJ1-2): EPEVTQTPSHQVTQMGQEVILRCVPISNHLYFYWYRQILGQKVEFLVSFYNNEISEKSEIFDDQFSVERPDGSNFTLKIRSTKLEDSAMYFCASSVRDYYGYTFGSGTRLTVV.

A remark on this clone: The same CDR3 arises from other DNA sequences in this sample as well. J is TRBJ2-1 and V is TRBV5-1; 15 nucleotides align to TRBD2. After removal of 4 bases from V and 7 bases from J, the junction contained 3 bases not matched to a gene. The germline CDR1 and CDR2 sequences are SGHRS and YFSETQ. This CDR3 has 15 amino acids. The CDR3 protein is CASSLGLAGGNEQFF. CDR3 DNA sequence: TGCGCCAGCAGCCTCGGACTAGCGGGAGGGAATGAGCAGTTCTTC.

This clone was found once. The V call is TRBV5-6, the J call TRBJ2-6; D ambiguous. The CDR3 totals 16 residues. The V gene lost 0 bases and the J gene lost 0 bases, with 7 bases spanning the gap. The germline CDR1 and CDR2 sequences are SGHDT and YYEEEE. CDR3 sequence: CASSLDYDSGANVLTF. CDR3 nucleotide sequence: TGTGCCAGCAGCTTGGACTATGACTCTGGGGCCAACGTCCTGACTTTC. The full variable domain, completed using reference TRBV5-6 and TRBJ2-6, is DAGVTQSPTHLIKTRGQQVTLRCSPKSGHDTVSWYQQALGQGPQFIFQYYEEEERQRGNFPDRFSGHQFPNYSSELNVNALLLGDSALYLCASSLDYDSGANVLTFGAGSRLTVL.

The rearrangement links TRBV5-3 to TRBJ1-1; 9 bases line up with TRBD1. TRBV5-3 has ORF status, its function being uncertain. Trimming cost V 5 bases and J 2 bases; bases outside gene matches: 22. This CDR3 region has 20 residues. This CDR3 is CARRPYNLGQGRTINTEAFF. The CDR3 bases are TGTGCCAGAAGACCTTACAATCTAGGACAGGGGCGGACCATCAACACTGAAGCTTTCTTT.

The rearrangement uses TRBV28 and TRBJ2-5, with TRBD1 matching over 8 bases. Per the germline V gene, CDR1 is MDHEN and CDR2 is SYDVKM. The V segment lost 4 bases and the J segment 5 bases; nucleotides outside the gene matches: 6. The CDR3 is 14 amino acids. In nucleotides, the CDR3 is TGTGCCAGCAGTTCGGTGGACAGGGACGAGACCCAGTACTTC. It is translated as CASSSVDRDETQYF.

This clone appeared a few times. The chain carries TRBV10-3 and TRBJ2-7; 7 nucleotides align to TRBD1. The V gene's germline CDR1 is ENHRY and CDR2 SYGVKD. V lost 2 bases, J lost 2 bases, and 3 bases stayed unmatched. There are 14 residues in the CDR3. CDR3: CAISEGQGAYEQYF. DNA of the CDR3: TGTGCCATCAGTGAGGGCCAGGGGGCCTACGAGCAGTACTTC.

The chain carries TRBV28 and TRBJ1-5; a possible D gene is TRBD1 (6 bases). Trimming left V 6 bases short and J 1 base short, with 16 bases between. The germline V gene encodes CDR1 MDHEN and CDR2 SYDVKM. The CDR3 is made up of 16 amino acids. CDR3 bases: TGTGCCAGCAGAATCAGTGGGGGCTGGAGCAATCAGCCCCAGCATTTT. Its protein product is CASRISGGWSNQPQHF.

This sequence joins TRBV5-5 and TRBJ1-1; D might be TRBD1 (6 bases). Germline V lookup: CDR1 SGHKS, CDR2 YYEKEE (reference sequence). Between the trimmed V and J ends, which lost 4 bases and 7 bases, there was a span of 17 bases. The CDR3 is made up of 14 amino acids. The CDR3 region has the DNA TGTGCCAGCAGCGGCACATCAGGGGAGGGTGAAGCTTTCTTT. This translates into CASSGTSGEGEAFF.

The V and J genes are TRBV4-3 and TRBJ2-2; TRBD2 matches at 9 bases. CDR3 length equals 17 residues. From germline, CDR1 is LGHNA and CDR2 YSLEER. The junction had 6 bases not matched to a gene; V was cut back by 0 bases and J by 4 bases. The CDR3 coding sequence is TGCGCCAGCAGCCAAGAAGGGCGGGAGGGCGGCACCGGGGAGCTGTTTTTT. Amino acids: CASSQEGREGGTGELFF.

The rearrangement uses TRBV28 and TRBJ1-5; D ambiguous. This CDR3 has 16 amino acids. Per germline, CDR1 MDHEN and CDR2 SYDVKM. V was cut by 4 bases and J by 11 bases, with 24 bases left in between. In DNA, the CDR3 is TGTGCCAGCAGTTCCGGGAGAGGACGGGTTTTGTCGTCCCAGCATTTT. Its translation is CASSSGRGRVLSSQHF.

The CDR3 reads CASSRKIGQPQHF. CDR3 nucleotides: TGTGCCAGCAGCCGTAAAATCGGGCAGCCCCAGCATTTT. The chain joins TRBV7-9 to TRBJ1-5, with D uncertain. The CDR3 is made up of 13 amino acids. V was cut by 5 bases and J by 7 bases, with 12 bases left in between. In germline, CDR1 is SEHNR, CDR2 FQNEAQ (reference sequence).

CDR3 loop: CASRTANTDTQYF. The CDR3 DNA sequence: TGCGCCAGCCGGACAGCCAATACAGATACGCAGTATTTT. The chain has TRBV5-1 and TRBJ2-3, with D possibly TRBD1 on 6 matching bases. Germline V gene data show CDR1 as SGHRS and CDR2 as YFSETQ. The V and J ends lost 7 bases and 3 bases respectively, with 12 bases between them. This CDR3 spans 13 amino acids.

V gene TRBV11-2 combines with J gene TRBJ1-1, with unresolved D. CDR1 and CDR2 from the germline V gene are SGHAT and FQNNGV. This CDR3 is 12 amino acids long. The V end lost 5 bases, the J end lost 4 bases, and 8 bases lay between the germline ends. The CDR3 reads CASSPEITEAFF. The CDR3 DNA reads TGTGCCAGCAGCCCCGAGATCACTGAAGCTTTCTTT.

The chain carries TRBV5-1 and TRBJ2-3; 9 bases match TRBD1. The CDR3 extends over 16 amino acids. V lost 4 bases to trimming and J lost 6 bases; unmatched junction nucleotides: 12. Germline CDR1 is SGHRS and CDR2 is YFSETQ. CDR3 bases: TGCGCCAGCAGCCCCTCAGGACAGGGGTCCTCGGATACGCAGTATTTT. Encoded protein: CASSPSGQGSSDTQYF.

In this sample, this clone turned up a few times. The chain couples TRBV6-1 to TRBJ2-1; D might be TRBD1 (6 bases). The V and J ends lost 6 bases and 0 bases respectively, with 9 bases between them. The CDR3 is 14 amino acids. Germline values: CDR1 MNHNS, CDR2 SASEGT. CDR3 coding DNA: TGTGCCAGCAGCCCAGGGGTCTCCTACAATGAGCAGTTCTTC. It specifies CASSPGVSYNEQFF.

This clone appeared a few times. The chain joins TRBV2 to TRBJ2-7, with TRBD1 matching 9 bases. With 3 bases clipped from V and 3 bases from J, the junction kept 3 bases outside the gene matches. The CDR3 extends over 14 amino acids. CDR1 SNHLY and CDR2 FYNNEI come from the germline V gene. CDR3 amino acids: CASSDRDRVYEQYF. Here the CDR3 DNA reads TGTGCCAGCAGTGATCGGGACAGGGTCTACGAGCAGTACTTC.